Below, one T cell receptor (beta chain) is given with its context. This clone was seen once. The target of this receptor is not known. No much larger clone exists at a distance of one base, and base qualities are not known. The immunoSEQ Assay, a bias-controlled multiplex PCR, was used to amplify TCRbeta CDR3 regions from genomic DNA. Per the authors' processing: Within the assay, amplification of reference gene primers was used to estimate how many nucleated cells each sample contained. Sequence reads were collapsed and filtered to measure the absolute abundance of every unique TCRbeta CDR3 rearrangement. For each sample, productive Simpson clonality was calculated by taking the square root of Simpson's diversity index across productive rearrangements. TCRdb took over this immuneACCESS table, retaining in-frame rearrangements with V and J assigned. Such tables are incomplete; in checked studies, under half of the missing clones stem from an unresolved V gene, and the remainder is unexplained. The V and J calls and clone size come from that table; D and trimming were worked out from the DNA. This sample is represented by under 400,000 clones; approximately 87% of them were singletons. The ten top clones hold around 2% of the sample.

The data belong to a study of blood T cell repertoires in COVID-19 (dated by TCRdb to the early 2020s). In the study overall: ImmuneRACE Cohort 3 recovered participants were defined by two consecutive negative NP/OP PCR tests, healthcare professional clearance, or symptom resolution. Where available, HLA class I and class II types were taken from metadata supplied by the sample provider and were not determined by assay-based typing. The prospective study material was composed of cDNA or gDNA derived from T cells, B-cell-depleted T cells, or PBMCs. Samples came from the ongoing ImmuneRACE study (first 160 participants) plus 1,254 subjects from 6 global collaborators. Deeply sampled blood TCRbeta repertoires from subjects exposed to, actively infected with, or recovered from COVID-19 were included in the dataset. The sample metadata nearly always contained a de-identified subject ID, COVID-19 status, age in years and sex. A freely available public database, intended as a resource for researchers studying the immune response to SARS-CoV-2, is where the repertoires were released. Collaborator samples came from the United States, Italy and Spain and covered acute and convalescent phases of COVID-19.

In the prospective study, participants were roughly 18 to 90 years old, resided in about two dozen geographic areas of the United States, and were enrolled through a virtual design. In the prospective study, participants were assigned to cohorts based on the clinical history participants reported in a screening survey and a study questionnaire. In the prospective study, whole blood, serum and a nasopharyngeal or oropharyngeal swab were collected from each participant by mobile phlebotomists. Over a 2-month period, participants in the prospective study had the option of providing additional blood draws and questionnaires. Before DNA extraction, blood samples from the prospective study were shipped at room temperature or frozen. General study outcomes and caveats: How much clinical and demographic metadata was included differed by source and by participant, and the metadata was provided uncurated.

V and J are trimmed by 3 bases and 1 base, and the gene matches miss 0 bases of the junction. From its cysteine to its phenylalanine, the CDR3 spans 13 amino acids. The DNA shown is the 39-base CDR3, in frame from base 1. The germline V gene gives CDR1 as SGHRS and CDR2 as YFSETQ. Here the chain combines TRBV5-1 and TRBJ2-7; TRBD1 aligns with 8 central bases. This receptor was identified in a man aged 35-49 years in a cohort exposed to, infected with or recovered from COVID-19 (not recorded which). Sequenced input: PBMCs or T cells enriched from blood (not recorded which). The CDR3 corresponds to CASSWDRSYEQYF. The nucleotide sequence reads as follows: TGCGCCAGCAGCTGGGACAGGTCCTACGAGCAGTACTTC.